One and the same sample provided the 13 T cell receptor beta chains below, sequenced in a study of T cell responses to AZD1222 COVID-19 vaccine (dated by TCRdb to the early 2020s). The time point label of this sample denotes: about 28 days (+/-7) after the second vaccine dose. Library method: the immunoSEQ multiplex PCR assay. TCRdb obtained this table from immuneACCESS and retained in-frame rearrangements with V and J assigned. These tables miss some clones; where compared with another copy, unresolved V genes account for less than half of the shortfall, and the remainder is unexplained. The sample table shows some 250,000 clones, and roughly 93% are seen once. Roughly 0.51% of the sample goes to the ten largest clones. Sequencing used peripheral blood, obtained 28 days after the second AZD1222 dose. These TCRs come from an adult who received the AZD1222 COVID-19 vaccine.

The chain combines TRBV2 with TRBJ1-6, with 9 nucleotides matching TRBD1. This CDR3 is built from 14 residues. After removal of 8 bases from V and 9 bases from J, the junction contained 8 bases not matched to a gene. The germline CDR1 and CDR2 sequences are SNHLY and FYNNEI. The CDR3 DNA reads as TGTGCCAGCCGTTCGGACAGGGGTGGTTCACCCCTCCACTTT. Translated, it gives CASRSDRGGSPLHF.

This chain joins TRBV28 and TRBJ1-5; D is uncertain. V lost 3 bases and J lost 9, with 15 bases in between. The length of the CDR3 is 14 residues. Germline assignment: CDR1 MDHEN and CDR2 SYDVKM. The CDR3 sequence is CASSFGTNHWPQHF. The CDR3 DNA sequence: TGTGCCAGCAGTTTCGGTACAAATCATTGGCCCCAGCATTTT.

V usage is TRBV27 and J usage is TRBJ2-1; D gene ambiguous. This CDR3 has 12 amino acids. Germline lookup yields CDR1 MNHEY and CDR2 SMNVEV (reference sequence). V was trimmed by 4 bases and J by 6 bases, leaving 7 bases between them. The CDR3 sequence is CASSSWGNEQFF. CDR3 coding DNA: TGTGCCAGCAGTTCTTGGGGCAATGAGCAGTTCTTC.

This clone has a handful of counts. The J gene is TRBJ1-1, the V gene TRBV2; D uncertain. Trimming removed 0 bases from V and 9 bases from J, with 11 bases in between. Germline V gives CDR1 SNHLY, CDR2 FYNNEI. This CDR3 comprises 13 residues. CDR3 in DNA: TGTGCCAGCAGTGAAGCGAGGAGAGTTAAAGCTTTCTTT. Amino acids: CASSEARRVKAFF.

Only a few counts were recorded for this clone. The CDR3 spells CASSLALHTEAFF. CDR3 nucleotide sequence: TGTGCCAGCAGTTTAGCTTTGCACACTGAAGCTTTCTTT. The V and J genes are TRBV12-3 or TRBV12-4 and TRBJ1-1; D is undetermined. Trimming took off 0 bases at V and 3 bases at J, with 5 bases between the two ends. The CDR3 length is 13 residues.

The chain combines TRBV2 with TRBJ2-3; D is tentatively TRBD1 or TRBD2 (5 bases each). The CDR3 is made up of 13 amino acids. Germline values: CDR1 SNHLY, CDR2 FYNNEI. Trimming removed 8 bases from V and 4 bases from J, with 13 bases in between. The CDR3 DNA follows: TGTGCCAGCTTCCTTGGGGGTCCAGATACGCAGTATTTT. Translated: CASFLGGPDTQYF.

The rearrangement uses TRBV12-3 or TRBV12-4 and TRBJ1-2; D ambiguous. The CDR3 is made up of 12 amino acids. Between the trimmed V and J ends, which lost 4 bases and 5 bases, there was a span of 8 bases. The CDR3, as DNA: TGTGCCAGCAGTTCCGGTGGGTATGGCTACACCTTC. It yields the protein CASSSGGYGYTF.

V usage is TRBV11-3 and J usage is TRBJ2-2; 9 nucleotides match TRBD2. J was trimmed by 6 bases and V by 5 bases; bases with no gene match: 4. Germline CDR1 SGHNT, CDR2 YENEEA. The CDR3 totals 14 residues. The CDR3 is CASSPSGKSGELFF. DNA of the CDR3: TGTGCCAGCAGCCCTAGCGGGAAATCCGGGGAGCTGTTTTTT.

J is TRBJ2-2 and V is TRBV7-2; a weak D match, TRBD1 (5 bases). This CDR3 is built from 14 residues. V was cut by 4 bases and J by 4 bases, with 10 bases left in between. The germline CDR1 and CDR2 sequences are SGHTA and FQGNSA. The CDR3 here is CASSSGSSTGELFF. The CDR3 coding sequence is TGTGCCAGCAGCTCAGGGTCGAGCACCGGGGAGCTGTTTTTT.

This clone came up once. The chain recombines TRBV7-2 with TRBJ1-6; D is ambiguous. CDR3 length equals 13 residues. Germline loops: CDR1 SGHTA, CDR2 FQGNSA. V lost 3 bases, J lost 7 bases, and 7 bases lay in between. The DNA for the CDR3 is TGTGCCAGCAGCTTCATGACGAATTCACCCCTCCACTTT. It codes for CASSFMTNSPLHF.

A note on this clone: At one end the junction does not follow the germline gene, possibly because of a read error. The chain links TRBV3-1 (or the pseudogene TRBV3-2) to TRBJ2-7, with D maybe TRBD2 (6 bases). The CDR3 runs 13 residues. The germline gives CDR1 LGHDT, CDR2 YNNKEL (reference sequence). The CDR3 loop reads CASSQEGRLGLNF. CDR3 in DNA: TGTGCCAGCAGCCAAGAGGGTCGTTTGGGACTGAACTTC.

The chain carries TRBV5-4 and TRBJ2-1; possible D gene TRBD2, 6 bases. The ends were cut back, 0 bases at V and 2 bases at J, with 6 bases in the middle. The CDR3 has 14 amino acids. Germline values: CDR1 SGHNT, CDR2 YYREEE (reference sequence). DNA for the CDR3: TGTGCCAGCAGCTTGGCTAGCGCCTACAATGAGCAGTTCTTC. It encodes CASSLASAYNEQFF.

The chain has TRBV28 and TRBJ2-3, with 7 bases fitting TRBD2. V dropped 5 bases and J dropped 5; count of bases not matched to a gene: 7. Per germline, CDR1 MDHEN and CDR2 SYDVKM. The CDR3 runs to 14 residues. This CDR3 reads CASSQSGGGDTQYF. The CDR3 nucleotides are TGTGCCAGCAGTCAGAGTGGGGGGGGAGATACGCAGTATTTT. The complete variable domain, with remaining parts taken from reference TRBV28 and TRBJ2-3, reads DVKVTQSSRYLVKRTGEKVFLECVQDMDHENMFWYRQDPGLGLRLIYFSYDVKMKEKGDIPEGYSVSREKKERFSLILESASTNQTSMYLCASSQSGGGDTQYFGPGTRLTVL.